One and the same sample provided the 25 T cell receptor beta chains below, sequenced in a study of cytomegalovirus exposure and HLA in healthy donors. Amplification used 60 Vbeta primers and 13 Jbeta primers. The data were produced by immunoSEQ multiplex PCR, yet TCRdb's version contains in-frame clones alone and is incomplete. The sample gives some 190,000 clones, more than 70% of which show up once; approximately 4.6% is in the top ten. Sequences were obtained from PBMCs. The receptors originated from a man between 25 and 39 years old in good health and CMV-seropositive.

The V call is TRBV2, the J call TRBJ1-2, with no clear D. CDR3 length: 14 amino acids. Trimming took off 1 base at V and 3 bases at J, with 9 bases between the two ends. CDR1 is SNHLY and CDR2 is FYNNEI in the germline V gene. As DNA, the CDR3 is TGTGCCAGCAGTGAAGACCGAGATCACTATGGCTACACCTTC. This encodes CASSEDRDHYGYTF.

V usage is TRBV5-5 and J usage is TRBJ2-7; a possible D gene is TRBD2 (6 bases). The CDR3 is 15 residues long. The V and J ends lost 4 bases and 2 bases respectively, with 16 bases between them. Germline V gene lookup returns CDR1 SGHKS and CDR2 YYEKEE (reference sequence). CDR3 region: CASSPTRRGAYEQYF. The CDR3 nucleotides read TGTGCCAGCAGCCCTACGCGGAGGGGAGCCTACGAGCAGTACTTC.

The gene calls are TRBV7-9 and TRBJ2-3, with 8 bases that match TRBD2. Trimming at V came to 1 base and at J to 1 base, leaving 4 bases not matched to a gene. The CDR3 totals 16 residues. Germline loops: CDR1 SEHNR, CDR2 FQNEAQ (reference sequence). Here the CDR3 reads CASSLGSGGGTDTQYF. Written as DNA, the CDR3 is TGTGCCAGCAGCTTAGGGAGCGGGGGAGGCACAGATACGCAGTATTTT.

The genes are TRBV19 and TRBJ1-1, with 10 bases lining up with TRBD1. V trimming: 4 bases; J trimming: 3 bases; junction bases outside the gene matches: 8. Germline V gives CDR1 LNHDA, CDR2 SQIVND (reference sequence). The CDR3 extends over 16 amino acids. The CDR3 bases are TGTGCCAGTAGTACCGGGACAGGGGCCCTTCACACTGAAGCTTTCTTT. Translated: CASSTGTGALHTEAFF.

This chain connects TRBV7-6 to TRBJ1-6; 7 nucleotides agree with TRBD1. The CDR3 has 14 amino acids. CDR1 SGHVS and CDR2 FNYEAQ come from the germline V gene. Trimming cost V 5 bases and J 8 bases; bases outside gene matches: 6. In nucleotides, the CDR3 is TGTGCCAGCAGCCTACAGGGGACTCATTCACCCCTCCACTTT. Translation: CASSLQGTHSPLHF.

This chain links TRBV7-9 with TRBJ2-3; 12 bases align to TRBD2. The CDR3 spans 18 residues. From germline, CDR1 is SEHNR and CDR2 FQNEAQ (reference sequence). Germline trimming cut 6 bases from V and 0 bases from J; bases unmatched to any gene: 10. CDR3 region: CASSVLAGGPTSTDTQYF. The DNA of the CDR3 is TGTGCCAGCAGTGTTCTAGCGGGAGGGCCGACTAGCACAGATACGCAGTATTTT. Full variable domain (outside the CDR3, taken from reference TRBV7-9 and TRBJ2-3): DTGVSQNPRHKITKRGQNVTFRCDPISEHNRLYWYRQTLGQGPEFLTYFQNEAQLEKSRLLSDRFSAERPKGSFSTLEIQRTEQGDSAMYLCASSVLAGGPTSTDTQYFGPGTRLTVL.

The chain couples TRBV6-1 to TRBJ2-5; 8 bases are a match to TRBD2. Trimming cost V 6 bases and J 5 bases; bases outside gene matches: 5. Per the germline V gene, CDR1 is MNHNS and CDR2 is SASEGT. The CDR3 length is 13 residues. The CDR3 region has the DNA TGTGCCAGCAGCGGGGGGGGGTGGGAGACCCAGTACTTC. This sequence encodes CASSGGGWETQYF.

J is TRBJ2-2 and V is TRBV7-2; no definite D call. The V end was cut by 0 bases, the J end by 5 bases, with 10 bases between. CDR1 is SGHTA, CDR2 FQGNSA, per germline. The CDR3 has 15 residues. The CDR3, as DNA: TGTGCCAGCAGCTTAGCGGCGGATGGGACCGGGGAGCTGTTTTTT. It encodes CASSLAADGTGELFF.

This clone was counted only a few times. The chain recombines TRBV30 with TRBJ2-2; D call uncertain. Germline V lookup: CDR1 GTSNPN, CDR2 SVGIG (reference sequence). The CDR3 totals 13 residues. V shed 6 bases and J shed 1 base, with 9 bases lying between them. In DNA, the CDR3 is TGTGCCTGTTCCCACGGGAACACCGGGGAGCTGTTTTTT. This gives the protein CACSHGNTGELFF.

This sequence joins TRBV18 and TRBJ1-3; a possible D gene is TRBD1 (6 bases). Germline V gene sequence: CDR1 KGHSH, CDR2 LQKENI. Trimming removed 8 bases from V and 4 bases from J, with 12 bases in between. The CDR3 totals 13 residues. CDR3 DNA sequence: TGTGCCAGCCTGTCAGGGGCCGGAAACACCATATATTTT. It translates to CASLSGAGNTIYF. The whole variable domain, remainder taken from reference TRBV18 and TRBJ1-3, is NAGVMQNPRHLVRRRGQEARLRCSPMKGHSHVYWYRQLPEEGLKFMVYLQKENIIDESGMPKERFSAEFPKEGPSILRIQQVVRGDSAAYFCASLSGAGNTIYFGEGSWLTVV.

The CDR3 region has the DNA TGTGCCAGCAGCCCGATGGGGGACTTAACCTACGAGCAGTACTTC. This encodes CASSPMGDLTYEQYF. The chain has TRBV7-2 and TRBJ2-7; maybe TRBD2 (6 bases). Per the germline V gene, CDR1 is SGHTA and CDR2 is FQGNSA. Trimming took 5 bases from V and 2 from J, leaving 16 bases between them. The CDR3 contains 15 residues.

The genes are TRBV28 and TRBJ2-7; D gene ambiguous. CDR3 size: 15 residues. Germline-derived CDR1 and CDR2 are MDHEN and SYDVKM. The ends were cut back, 2 bases at V and 9 bases at J, with 20 bases in the middle. The chain's CDR3 is CASSLMTPGPKGQYF. The CDR3 DNA sequence: TGTGCCAGCAGTTTAATGACACCTGGGCCTAAAGGGCAGTACTTC.

This clone was seen a handful of times. The rearrangement joins TRBV19 to TRBJ1-3; no firm D call. The V end lost 6 bases, the J end lost 4 bases, and 10 bases lay between the germline ends. Germline CDR1 and CDR2: LNHDA and SQIVND (reference sequence). This CDR3 has 13 residues. The CDR3 region has the DNA TGTGCCAGTAGCTTAACCGAGGGAAACACCATATATTTT. Its protein is CASSLTEGNTIYF. The full variable domain, its missing parts supplied by reference TRBV19 and TRBJ1-3, is DGGITQSPKYLFRKEGQNVTLSCEQNLNHDAMYWYRQDPGQGLRLIYYSQIVNDFQKGDIAEGYSVSREKKESFPLTVTSAQKNPTAFYLCASSLTEGNTIYFGEGSWLTVV.

The chain carries TRBV11-1 and TRBJ2-1, with 7 bases aligning to TRBD2. The V gene end was trimmed by 3 bases and the J gene end by 5 bases; junction bases not matched to a gene: 7. Germline V gives CDR1 SGHAT, CDR2 FQDESV (reference sequence). The CDR3 extends over 15 amino acids. CDR3 in amino acids: CASSFGGSVNNEQFF. DNA for the CDR3: TGTGCCAGCAGCTTCGGCGGGAGTGTCAACAATGAGCAGTTCTTC.

V gene TRBV7-9 combines with J gene TRBJ2-4; D perhaps matches TRBD2 (6 bases). Germline V lookup: CDR1 SEHNR, CDR2 FQNEAQ (reference sequence). The CDR3 totals 15 residues. The ends were cut back, 5 bases at V and 5 bases at J, with 16 bases in the middle. The CDR3 loop is CASSGWRDGQNIQYF. In nucleotides, the CDR3 is TGTGCCAGCAGCGGTTGGCGGGACGGTCAAAACATTCAGTACTTC.

CDR3 loop: CASSPGAGGPYNEQFF. In nucleotides, the CDR3 is TGTGCCAGCAGCCCGGGAGCGGGAGGCCCGTACAATGAGCAGTTCTTC. The V call is TRBV5-6, the J call TRBJ2-1; 9 bases agree with TRBD2. The V gene end was trimmed by 4 bases and the J gene end by 4 bases; junction bases not matched to a gene: 9. The CDR3 length is 16 residues. Germline lookup yields CDR1 SGHDT and CDR2 YYEEEE.

The chain has TRBV25-1 and TRBJ2-2; a possible D gene is TRBD2 (7 bases). The CDR3 spans 16 residues. Germline CDR1 and CDR2: MGHDK and SYGVNS. The germline V and J ends were trimmed by 7 bases and 0 bases, with 15 bases remaining between them. The CDR3 DNA follows: TGTGCCAGCATCAAAGGGAGGGGGGCGAACACCGGGGAGCTGTTTTTT. It codes for CASIKGRGANTGELFF. Based on the CDR3 plus reference TRBV25-1 and TRBJ2-2, the full variable domain is EADIYQTPRYLVIGTGKKITLECSQTMGHDKMYWYQQDPGMELHLIHYSYGVNSTEKGDLSSESTVSRIRTEHFPLTLESARPSHTSQYLCASIKGRGANTGELFFGEGSRLTVL.

This rearrangement joins TRBV25-1 to TRBJ1-1; D unclear. V was pared by 7 bases and J by 1 base, with 7 bases between. This CDR3 is 12 amino acids long. The V gene's germline CDR1 is MGHDK and CDR2 SYGVNS. The CDR3 DNA reads as TGTGCCAGCACCGGTTCGAACACTGAAGCTTTCTTT. It yields the protein CASTGSNTEAFF.

The chain is built from TRBV27 and TRBJ1-2; D may be TRBD1 (6 bases). V was shortened by 7 bases and J by 7 bases, with 25 bases between the two germline ends. CDR3 length: 16 residues. CDR1 is MNHEY, CDR2 SMNVEV, per germline (reference sequence). The CDR3 region is CASKAALPEGGRGYTF. CDR3 DNA: TGTGCCAGCAAGGCCGCTCTACCGGAAGGGGGTCGTGGCTACACCTTC.

Turning to this clone: No conserved phenylalanine or tryptophan ends this CDR3, so it is likely a read error. The gene calls are TRBV7-9 and TRBJ1-2; D ambiguous. The CDR3 totals 12 residues. V was clipped by 0 bases and J by 1 base, with 0 bases between them. Per the germline V gene, CDR1 is SEHNR and CDR2 is FQNEAQ (reference sequence). The CDR3 DNA reads TGTGCCAGCAGCTTAGCTAACTATGGCTACACCTCC. Protein sequence: CASSLANYGYTS.

V is TRBV5-1 and J is TRBJ2-2; D may be TRBD1 (6 bases). CDR1 and CDR2 from the germline V gene are SGHRS and YFSETQ. This CDR3 comprises 15 residues. V lost 3 bases and J lost 4, with 13 bases in between. The CDR3 DNA reads as TGCGCCAGCAGCTCAGGGGCCCAAGGCACCGGGGAGCTGTTTTTT. Its protein is CASSSGAQGTGELFF. The full variable domain, with the rest looked up from reference TRBV5-1 and TRBJ2-2, is KAGVTQTPRYLIKTRGQQVTLSCSPISGHRSVSWYQQTPGQGLQFLFEYFSETQRNKGNFPGRFSGRQFSNSRSEMNVSTLELGDSALYLCASSSGAQGTGELFFGEGSRLTVL.

The DNA for the CDR3 is TGTGCCAGCAGCTTAGCAATGACAGGGTTTAGTCATGAAGCTTTCTTT. As protein: CASSLAMTGFSHEAFF. The rearrangement joins TRBV7-2 to TRBJ1-1, with TRBD1 matching over 7 bases. The CDR3 loop spans 16 amino acids. V dropped 0 bases and J dropped 7; count of bases not matched to a gene: 11. The germline gives CDR1 SGHTA, CDR2 FQGNSA. The complete variable domain, with remaining parts taken from reference TRBV7-2 and TRBJ1-1, reads GAGVSQSPSNKVTEKGKDVELRCDPISGHTALYWYRQSLGQGLEFLIYFQGNSAPDKSGLPSDRFSAERTGGSVSTLTIQRTQQEDSAVYLCASSLAMTGFSHEAFFGQGTRLTVV.

In this sample, this clone turned up once. This sequence joins TRBV19 and TRBJ2-1, with D unclear. CDR3 length equals 16 residues. Germline assignment: CDR1 LNHDA and CDR2 SQIVND (reference sequence). Trimming shortened V by 4 bases and J by 1 base, and 14 bases separated the two germline ends. The CDR3 here is CASSRDTYGSYNEQFF. The CDR3 nucleotides are TGTGCCAGTAGTAGAGACACTTACGGGTCCTACAATGAGCAGTTCTTC.

This clone was seen more than once but under ten times. Other DNA sequences of this sample code for an identical CDR3. The J gene is TRBJ2-7, the V gene TRBV7-2, with TRBD1 identical over 9 bases. CDR1 and CDR2 from the germline V gene are SGHTA and FQGNSA. V lost 0 bases and J lost 2; bases outside the gene matches: 2. The CDR3 runs 15 residues. CDR3 nucleotides: TGTGCCAGCAGCTTAGCGGGACAGGGTCCCTACGAGCAGTACTTC. It specifies CASSLAGQGPYEQYF.

The V gene is TRBV5-4, the J gene TRBJ1-2; possible D gene TRBD1, 5 bases. The CDR3 runs to 14 residues. V was shortened by 0 bases and J by 1 base, with 7 bases between the two germline ends. Germline CDR1 is SGHNT and CDR2 is YYREEE (reference sequence). The CDR3 bases are TGTGCCAGCAGCTTGGTGGGACTTAACTATGGCTACACCTTC. Translation: CASSLVGLNYGYTF. Full variable domain (remainder filled in from reference TRBV5-4 and TRBJ1-2): ETGVTQSPTHLIKTRGQQVTLRCSSQSGHNTVSWYQQALGQGPQFIFQYYREEENGRGNFPPRFSGLQFPNYSSELNVNALELDDSALYLCASSLVGLNYGYTFGSGTRLTVV.